The clone carrying this T cell receptor beta chain came up a few times. Using a J-beta primer mix together with a sample-barcoded 5' primer, a second PCR was run for roughly 6 to 12 cycles. TCRdb fed the 5' RACE reads into MiXCR, producing one record per CDR3 protein. The sample yields approximately 800,000 distinct CDR3 sequences, about 53% seen once. The sample belongs to a study of blood T cells in healthy people across ages. V was pared by 4 bases and J by 5 bases, with 11 bases of the junction left unmatched. CDR1 is SGHRS and CDR2 is YFSETQ in the germline V gene. The CDR3 length is 15 residues.

Sequencing was carried out using blood. The sequence was collected from a man older than 75 in good health. This sequence joins TRBV5-1 and TRBJ2-7; TRBD1 agrees at 8 bases. The CDR3 nucleotides are TGCGCCAGCAGCCAACCCGGGACAGGAGTCCACGAGCAGTACTTC. Translated: CASSQPGTGVHEQYF.